Listed below are T cell receptor beta chains from one sample, sequenced in a study of response to subunit inactivated influenza vaccine. In TCRdb, the RT-PCR reads were re-called with MiXCR into one record per CDR3 protein. The sample yields roughly 500,000 distinct CDR3 sequences, approximately 20% seen once. The same sample was also used in a study of T cells expressing NK-cell markers.

Sample: CD4+ T cells sorted from PBMCs, taken 11 to 12 days after vaccination. Receptor source: a man aged 45-65 years who received an inactivated influenza vaccine. Both conserved end residues are part of each CDR3. D genes are given only for firm matches. Clone size is stated in some rows and not others, as once, few, many or a class when expanded.

TRBV7-8	few	TRBD2	TRBJ2-7	TGTGCCAGCAGCTTACGAAACCCTAGCGGGGCGCTTGGTGAGCAGTACTTC	CASSLRNPSGALGEQYF
TRBV5-1	many	NA	TRBJ2-3	TGCGCCAGCAGCTTAGCGGTACCCACAGATACGCAGTATTTT	CASSLAVPTDTQYF
TRBV4-3	NA	NA	TRBJ1-2	TGCGCCAGTGGGGATGGGGTCGGCTACACCTTC	CASGDGVGYTF
TRBV7-2	few	NA	TRBJ1-4	TGTGCCAGCAGCTTAGGGGGTTCTAATGAAAAACTGTTTTTT	CASSLGGSNEKLFF
TRBV20-1	few	NA	TRBJ1-2	TGCAGTGCTACGGCTAACTATGGCTACACCTTC	CSATANYGYTF
TRBV2	NA	NA	TRBJ2-2	TGTGCCAGCAGTCGAGGGGTCGGGGAGCTGTTTTTT	CASSRGVGELFF
TRBV28	few	NA	TRBJ1-4	TGTGCCAGCAGTTTAGTCCGGGCCCGGGGGGAAGAAAAACTGTTTTTT	CASSLVRARGEEKLFF
TRBV6-1	few	NA	TRBJ1-5	TGTGCCAGCAGCGCAACGGACGATAGCAATCAGCCCCAGCATTTT	CASSATDDSNQPQHF
TRBV25-1	NA	NA	TRBJ2-2	TGTGCCAGCAGTGCACAGTCGAACACCGGGGAGCTGTTTTTT	CASSAQSNTGELFF
TRBV14	many	NA	TRBJ1-2	TGTGCCAGCAGCCGAGGCTTGTGGGACTATGGCTACACCTTC	CASSRGLWDYGYTF
TRBV19	NA	NA	TRBJ1-6	TGTGCCAGTAGTATGGTGGGGCGGAATTCACCCCTCCACTTT	CASSMVGRNSPLHF
TRBV6-5	NA	NA	TRBJ2-7	TGTGCCAGCAGTTACGGGTGGGCAGGGAGCTACGAGCAGTACTTC	CASSYGWAGSYEQYF
TRBV11-3	NA	TRBD1	TRBJ2-7	TGTGCCAGCAGCTTACAGGGGGCGGACGAGCAGTACTTC	CASSLQGADEQYF
TRBV29-1	NA	NA	TRBJ2-7	TGCAGCGGACAAGGGGCGAACGAGCAGTACTTC	CSGQGANEQYF
TRBV20-1	NA	TRBD2	TRBJ2-3	TGCAGTGCTAGAGCGACTAGCGGGAGTGATACGCAGTATTTT	CSARATSGSDTQYF
TRBV7-8	NA	NA	TRBJ2-1	TGTGCCAGCAGCTCAGGCGTTTGGAATGAGCAGTTCTTC	CASSSGVWNEQFF
TRBV28	NA	NA	TRBJ2-7	TGTGCCAGCAGTCAAGCTCCTGCCTACGAGCAGTACTTC	CASSQAPAYEQYF
TRBV28	NA	NA	TRBJ1-1	TGTGGGGCGTGGGGAAGCGGGAACACTGAAGCTTTCTTT	CGAWGSGNTEAFF
TRBV2	NA	TRBD1	TRBJ2-7	TGTGCCAGCTGGGACAGGGGGAGCTACGAGCAGTACTTC	CASWDRGSYEQYF
TRBV20-1	NA	NA	TRBJ2-1	TGCAGTGCTAGAGGAGGTAATAGCGCATACTCCTACAATGAGCAGTTCTTC	CSARGGNSAYSYNEQFF
TRBV7-2	few	NA	TRBJ1-6	TGTGCCAGCAGCTTAGCGCTTTACAGGGTTGATTCACCCCTCCACTTT	CASSLALYRVDSPLHF
TRBV20-1	few	TRBD1	TRBJ1-1	TGCAGTGCTAGTAAAACAGGGGCGAGGGACACTGAAGCTTTCTTT	CSASKTGARDTEAFF
TRBV5-6	few	NA	TRBJ2-2	TGTGCCAGCAGCTTGGGGACAAAAGCCGGGGAGCTGTTTTTT	CASSLGTKAGELFF
TRBV11-1	many	TRBD1	TRBJ1-2	TGTGCCAGCAGCCCAAGGACAGGCTATGGCTACACCTTC	CASSPRTGYGYTF
TRBV4-2	NA	NA	TRBJ2-5	TGTGCCAGCAGCCAAGACCTGTCAGGAGGCCGTGGAGAGACCCAGTACTTC	CASSQDLSGGRGETQYF
TRBV24-1	NA	TRBD2	TRBJ2-7	TGTGCCACCAGTGATTTGAGTATAGCGGGGGGCCCAACGCTACCTTACGAGCAGTACTTC	CATSDLSIAGGPTLPYEQYF
TRBV6-5	NA	TRBD2	TRBJ2-7	TGTGCCAGCAGTAACCCGGGACTAGCGGGAGTGAACGAGCAGTACTTC	CASSNPGLAGVNEQYF
TRBV2	few	NA	TRBJ2-5	TGTGCCAGCAGTCCCAGCGCCCAAGAGACCCAGTACTTC	CASSPSAQETQYF
TRBV5-5	NA	NA	TRBJ2-5	TGTGCCAGCAGCTCCTTAAACCAGGCCCAGTACTTC	CASSSLNQAQYF
TRBV12-3/TRBV12-4	few	NA	TRBJ1-6	TGTGCCAGCAGTTTCGTTTATGCTAATTCACCCCTCCACTTT	CASSFVYANSPLHF
TRBV12-3/TRBV12-4	many	NA	TRBJ2-2	TGTGCCAGCAGGACGTTGGGGGAGCTGTTTTTT	CASRTLGELFF
TRBV7-2	many	TRBD1	TRBJ2-1	TGTGCCAGCAGCTTGGGACAGGGAGGATACAATGAGCAGTTCTTC	CASSLGQGGYNEQFF
TRBV12-3/TRBV12-4	few	NA	TRBJ1-5	TGTGCCAGCAGTTTAAACGGGGGGCTCGGTAATCAGCCCCAGCATTTT	CASSLNGGLGNQPQHF
TRBV10-3	NA	NA	TRBJ1-1	TGTGCCACCAACCCCGGATCGGGGACTGAAGCTTTCTTT	CATNPGSGTEAFF
TRBV5-1	NA	NA	TRBJ2-2	TGCGCCAGCAGCTTGGTCGCTCTCAACACCGGGGAGCTGTTTTTT	CASSLVALNTGELFF
TRBV5-1	few	TRBD1	TRBJ2-1	TGCGCCAGCAGCTGGGGACAGGGGGATGGAAATGAGCAGTTCTTC	CASSWGQGDGNEQFF
TRBV7-2	few	NA	TRBJ2-7	TGTGCCAGCAGCGCAAGGGACGGAGCCTACGAGCAGTACTTC	CASSARDGAYEQYF
TRBV10-2	few	NA	TRBJ2-1	TGCGCCAGCAGTGAACTTTACAATGAGCAGTTCTTC	CASSELYNEQFF
TRBV21-1	few	NA	TRBJ1-1	TGTGCCAGCAGCCCTAGGACACGTCCCGGCTGCACTGAAGCTTTCTTT	CASSPRTRPGCTEAFF
TRBV3-1	NA	NA	TRBJ1-1	TGTGCCAGCAGCCAAGGGAGTTCGAACACTGAAGCTTTCTTT	CASSQGSSNTEAFF
TRBV10-3	NA	NA	TRBJ1-2	TGTGCCATCAGCCCCGGGACGGACTATGGCTACACCTTC	CAISPGTDYGYTF
TRBV15	few	NA	TRBJ2-2	TGTGCCACCAGGGGGTTTCTTCAGAGGACCGGGGAGCTGTTTTTT	CATRGFLQRTGELFF